This TCR beta chain was identified in a study of shared clonotypes between healthy human individuals. Naive CD8 populations comprised CD45RO-negative cells positively selected for CCR7, excluding terminally differentiated effector memory CD45RA+ cells. Deep-level running was used for the assay. Roughly 210 ng DNA, about 28,000 T cell genomes, went into each sorted-subset replicate PCR. TCRdb keeps only in-frame clones here, not all; method: immunoSEQ multiplex PCR. Of some 2,000,000 clones in the sample, about 95% are singletons; the top ten hold roughly 1%. Germline V lookup: CDR1 MDHEN, CDR2 SYDVKM. CDR3 length: 16 amino acids. V lost 5 bases and J lost 2; bases outside the gene matches: 7.

The TCR sequence derives from a man between 18 and 29 years old in good health. This sequence joins TRBV28 and TRBJ2-7, with 12 bases aligning to TRBD2. Sequenced: naive CD8+ T cells sorted from blood. CDR3 protein: CASSPGLAGHAYEQYF. The CDR3 nucleotides read TGTGCCAGCAGTCCCGGACTAGCGGGACATGCCTACGAGCAGTACTTC.